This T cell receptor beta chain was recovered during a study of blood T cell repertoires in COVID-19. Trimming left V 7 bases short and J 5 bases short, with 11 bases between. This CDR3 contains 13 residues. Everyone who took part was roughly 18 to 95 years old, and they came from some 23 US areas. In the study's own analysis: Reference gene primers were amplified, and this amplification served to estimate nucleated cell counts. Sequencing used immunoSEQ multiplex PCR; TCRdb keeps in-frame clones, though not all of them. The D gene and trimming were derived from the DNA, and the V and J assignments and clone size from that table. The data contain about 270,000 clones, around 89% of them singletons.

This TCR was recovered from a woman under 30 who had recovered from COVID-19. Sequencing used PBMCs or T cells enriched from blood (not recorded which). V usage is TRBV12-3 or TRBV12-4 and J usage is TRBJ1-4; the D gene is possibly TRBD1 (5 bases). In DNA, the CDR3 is TGTGCCAGCAATCCCGGGGGGAATGAAAAACTGTTTTTT. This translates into CASNPGGNEKLFF.